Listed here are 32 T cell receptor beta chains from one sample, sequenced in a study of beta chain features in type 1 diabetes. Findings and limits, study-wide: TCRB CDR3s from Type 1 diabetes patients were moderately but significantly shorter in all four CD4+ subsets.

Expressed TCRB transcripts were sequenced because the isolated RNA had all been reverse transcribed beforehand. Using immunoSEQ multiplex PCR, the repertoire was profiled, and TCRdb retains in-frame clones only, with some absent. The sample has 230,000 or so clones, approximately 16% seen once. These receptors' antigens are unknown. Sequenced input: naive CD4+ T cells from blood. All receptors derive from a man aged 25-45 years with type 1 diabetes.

In DNA form, the CDR3 reads TGTGCCAGCAGCCCTACCCCCCGAGCGGGACTTTACAATGAGCAGTTCTTC. Translating gives CASSPTPRAGLYNEQFF. The gene calls are TRBV7-9 and TRBJ2-1; TRBD2 matches at 7 bases. Germline V gives CDR1 SEHNR, CDR2 FQNEAQ (reference sequence). The CDR3 spans 17 residues. The J segment lost 4 bases and the V segment lost 5 bases, leaving 14 bases of the junction unmatched.

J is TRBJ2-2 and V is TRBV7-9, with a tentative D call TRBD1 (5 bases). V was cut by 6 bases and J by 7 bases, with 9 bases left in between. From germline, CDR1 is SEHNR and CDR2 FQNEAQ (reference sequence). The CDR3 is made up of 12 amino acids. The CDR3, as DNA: TGTGCCAGCAGTCCAGGGATCGGGGAGCTGTTTTTT. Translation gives CASSPGIGELFF.

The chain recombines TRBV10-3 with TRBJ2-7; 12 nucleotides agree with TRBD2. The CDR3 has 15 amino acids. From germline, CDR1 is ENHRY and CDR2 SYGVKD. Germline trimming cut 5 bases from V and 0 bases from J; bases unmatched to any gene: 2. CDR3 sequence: CAISRLAGASYEQYF. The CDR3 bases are TGTGCCATCAGTCGACTAGCGGGAGCCTCCTACGAGCAGTACTTC.

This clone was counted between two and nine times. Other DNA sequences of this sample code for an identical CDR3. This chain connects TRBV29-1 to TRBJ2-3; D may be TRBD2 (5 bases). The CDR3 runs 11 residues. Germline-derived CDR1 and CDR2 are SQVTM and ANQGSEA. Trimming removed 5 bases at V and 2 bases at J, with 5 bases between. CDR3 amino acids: CSVRDTDTQYF. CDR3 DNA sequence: TGCAGCGTTCGGGACACAGATACGCAGTATTTT.

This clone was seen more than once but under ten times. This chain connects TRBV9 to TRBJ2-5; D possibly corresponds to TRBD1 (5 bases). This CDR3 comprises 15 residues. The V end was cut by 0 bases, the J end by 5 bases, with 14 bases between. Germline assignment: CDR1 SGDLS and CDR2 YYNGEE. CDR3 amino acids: CASSVAPGLGETQYF. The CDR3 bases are TGTGCCAGCAGCGTAGCCCCAGGGCTTGGGGAGACCCAGTACTTC.

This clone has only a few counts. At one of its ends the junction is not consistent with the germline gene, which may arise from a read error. The CDR3, as DNA: TGTGCCAGCAGCCAGGATGTCGTGGCGATCTTC. Translated, it gives CASSQDVVAIF. The rearrangement uses TRBV14 and TRBJ2-1, with no clear D. The CDR3 extends over 11 amino acids. CDR1 and CDR2 from the germline V gene are SGHDN and FVKESK. Full variable domain (missing parts from reference TRBV14 and TRBJ2-1): EAGVTQFPSHSVIEKGQTVTLRCDPISGHDNLYWYRRVMGKEIKFLLHFVKESKQDESGMPNNRFLAERTGGTYSTLKVQPAELEDSGVYFCASSQDVVAIFGPGTRLTVL.

The DNA for the CDR3 is TGTGCCAGCAGCTTGCCCGGACAGGGCATTCAAGAGACCCAGTACTTC. It codes for CASSLPGQGIQETQYF. V usage is TRBV5-6 and J usage is TRBJ2-5; 8 bases agree with TRBD1. Trimming took 1 base from V and 2 from J; bases not matched to a gene: 7. CDR3 length: 16 amino acids. Germline V CDR1 and CDR2: SGHDT, YYEEEE.

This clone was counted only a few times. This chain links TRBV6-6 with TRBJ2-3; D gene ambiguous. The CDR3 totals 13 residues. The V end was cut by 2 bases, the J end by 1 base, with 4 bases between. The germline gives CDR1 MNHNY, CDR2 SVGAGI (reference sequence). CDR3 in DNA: TGTGCCAGCAGTTACGACGGCACAGATACGCAGTATTTT. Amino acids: CASSYDGTDTQYF.

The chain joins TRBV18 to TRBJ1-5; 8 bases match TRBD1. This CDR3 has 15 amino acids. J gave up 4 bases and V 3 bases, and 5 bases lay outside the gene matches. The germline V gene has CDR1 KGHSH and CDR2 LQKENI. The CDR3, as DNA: TGTGCCAGCTCACCTCAGGGACAGGTAAATCAGCCCCAGCATTTT. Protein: CASSPQGQVNQPQHF.

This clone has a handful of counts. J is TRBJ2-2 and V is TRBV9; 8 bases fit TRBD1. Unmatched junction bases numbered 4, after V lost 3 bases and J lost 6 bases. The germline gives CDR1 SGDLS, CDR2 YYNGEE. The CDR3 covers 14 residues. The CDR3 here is CASSGTGFSGELFF. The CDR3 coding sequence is TGTGCCAGCAGCGGGACAGGGTTCTCCGGGGAGCTGTTTTTT. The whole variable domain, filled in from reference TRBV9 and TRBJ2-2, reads DSGVTQTPKHLITATGQRVTLRCSPRSGDLSVYWYQQSLDQGLQFLIQYYNGEERAKGNILERFSAQQFPDLHSELNLSSLELGDSALYFCASSGTGFSGELFFGEGSRLTVL.

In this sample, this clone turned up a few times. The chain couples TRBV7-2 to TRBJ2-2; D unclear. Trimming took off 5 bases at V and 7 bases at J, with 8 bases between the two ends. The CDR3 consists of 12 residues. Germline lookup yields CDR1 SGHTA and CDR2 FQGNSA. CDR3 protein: CASSPFDGELFF. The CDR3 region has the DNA TGTGCCAGCAGCCCGTTTGACGGGGAGCTGTTTTTT.

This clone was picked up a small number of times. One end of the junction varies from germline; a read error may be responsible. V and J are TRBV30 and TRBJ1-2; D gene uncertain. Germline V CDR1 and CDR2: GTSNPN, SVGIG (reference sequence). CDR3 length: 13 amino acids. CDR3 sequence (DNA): TGTGCCTGGAGTATGGTGACTAACTCTGGCTACACCTTC. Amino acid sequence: CAWSMVTNSGYTF.

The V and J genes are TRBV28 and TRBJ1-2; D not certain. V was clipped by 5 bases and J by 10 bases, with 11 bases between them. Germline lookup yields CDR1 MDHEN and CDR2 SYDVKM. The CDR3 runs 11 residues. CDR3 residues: CASSPRTDYTF. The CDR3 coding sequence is TGTGCCAGCAGTCCGCGGACCGACTACACCTTC.

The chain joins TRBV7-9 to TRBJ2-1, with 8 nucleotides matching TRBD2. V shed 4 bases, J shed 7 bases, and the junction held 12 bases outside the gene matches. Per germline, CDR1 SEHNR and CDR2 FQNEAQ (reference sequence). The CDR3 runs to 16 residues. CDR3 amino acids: CASSYMLVAGKNEQFF. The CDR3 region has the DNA TGTGCCAGCAGCTACATGTTGGTAGCGGGGAAAAATGAGCAGTTCTTC.

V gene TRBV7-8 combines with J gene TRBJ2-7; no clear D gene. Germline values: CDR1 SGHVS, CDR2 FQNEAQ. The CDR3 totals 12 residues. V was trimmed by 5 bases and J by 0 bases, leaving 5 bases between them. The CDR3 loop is CASSHSSYEQYF. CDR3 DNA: TGTGCCAGCAGCCATAGCTCCTACGAGCAGTACTTC.

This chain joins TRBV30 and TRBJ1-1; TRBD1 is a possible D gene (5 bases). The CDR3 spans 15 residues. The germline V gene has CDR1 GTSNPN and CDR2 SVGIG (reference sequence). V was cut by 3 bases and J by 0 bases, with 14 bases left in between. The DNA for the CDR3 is TGTGCCTGGAGGGCCCTCGGGGGTATGAACACTGAAGCTTTCTTT. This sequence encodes CAWRALGGMNTEAFF.

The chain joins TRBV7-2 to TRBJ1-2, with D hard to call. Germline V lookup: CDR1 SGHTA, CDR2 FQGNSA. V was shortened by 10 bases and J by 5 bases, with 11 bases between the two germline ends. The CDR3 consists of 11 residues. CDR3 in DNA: TGTGCCATTAAACCCATATATGGCTACACCTTC. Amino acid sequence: CAIKPIYGYTF.

CDR3 DNA: TGTGCCAGCAGCTTGAGAGGACCTTACGAGCAGTACTTC. Translating gives CASSLRGPYEQYF. This chain uses TRBV5-6 with TRBJ2-7, with D uncertain. Germline loops: CDR1 SGHDT, CDR2 YYEEEE. V gave up 1 base and J gave up 4 bases, with 9 bases separating them. The CDR3 runs to 13 residues.

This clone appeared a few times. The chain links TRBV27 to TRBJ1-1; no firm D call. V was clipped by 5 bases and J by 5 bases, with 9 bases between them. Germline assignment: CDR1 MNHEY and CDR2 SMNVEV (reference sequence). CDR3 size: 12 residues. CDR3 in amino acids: CASSPQGTEAFF. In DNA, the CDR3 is TGTGCCAGCAGTCCGCAAGGAACTGAAGCTTTCTTT.

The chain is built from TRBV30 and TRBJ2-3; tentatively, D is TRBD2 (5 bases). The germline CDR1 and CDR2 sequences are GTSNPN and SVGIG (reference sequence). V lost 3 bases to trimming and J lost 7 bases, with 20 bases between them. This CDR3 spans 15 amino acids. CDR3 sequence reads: CAWSGRGLVLNTQYF. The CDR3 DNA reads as TGTGCCTGGAGCGGCCGAGGGCTAGTGCTAAATACGCAGTATTTT.

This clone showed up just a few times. The CDR3 DNA sequence: TGTGCCATCAGTGGAACGGAGGGCTACGAGCAGTACTTC. The encoded protein is CAISGTEGYEQYF. This sequence joins TRBV10-3 and TRBJ2-7, with a possible D match to TRBD2 (6 bases). Trimming pared 4 bases from V and 3 bases from J, leaving 10 bases between. This CDR3 is built from 13 residues. Germline CDR1 reads ENHRY; CDR2 reads SYGVKD.

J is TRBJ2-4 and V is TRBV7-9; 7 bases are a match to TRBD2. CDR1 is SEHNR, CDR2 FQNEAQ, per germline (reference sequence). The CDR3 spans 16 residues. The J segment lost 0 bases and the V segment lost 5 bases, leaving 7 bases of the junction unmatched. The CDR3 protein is CASSGREDLAKNIQYF. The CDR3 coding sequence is TGTGCCAGCAGCGGACGGGAGGACTTAGCCAAAAACATTCAGTACTTC.

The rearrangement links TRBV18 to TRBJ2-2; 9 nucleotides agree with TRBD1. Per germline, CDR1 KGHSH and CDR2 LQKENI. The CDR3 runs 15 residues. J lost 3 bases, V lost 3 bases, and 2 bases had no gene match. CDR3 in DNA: TGTGCCAGCTCACCGGGACAGGGCTACACCGGGGAGCTGTTTTTT. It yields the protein CASSPGQGYTGELFF.

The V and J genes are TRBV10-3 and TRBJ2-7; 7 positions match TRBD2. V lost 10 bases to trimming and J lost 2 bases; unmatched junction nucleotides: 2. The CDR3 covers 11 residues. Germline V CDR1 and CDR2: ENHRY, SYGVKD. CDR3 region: CATGLAYEQYF. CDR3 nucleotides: TGTGCCACCGGACTAGCCTACGAGCAGTACTTC.

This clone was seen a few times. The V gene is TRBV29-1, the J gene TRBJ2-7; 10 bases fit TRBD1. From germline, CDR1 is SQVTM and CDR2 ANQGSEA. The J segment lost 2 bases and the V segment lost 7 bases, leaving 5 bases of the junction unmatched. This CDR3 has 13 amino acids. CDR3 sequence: CSARQGATYEQYF. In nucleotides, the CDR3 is TGCAGCGCCCGACAGGGGGCCACCTACGAGCAGTACTTC.

The CDR3 nucleotides are TGCGCCAGCAGCCCATCGGGCTCGAGGCAGTTCTTC. It is translated as CASSPSGSRQFF. The chain recombines TRBV4-1 with TRBJ2-1; D is undetermined. Trimming cost V 4 bases and J 12 bases, with 13 bases left between them. The CDR3 has 12 amino acids. From germline, CDR1 is MGHRA and CDR2 YSYEKL.

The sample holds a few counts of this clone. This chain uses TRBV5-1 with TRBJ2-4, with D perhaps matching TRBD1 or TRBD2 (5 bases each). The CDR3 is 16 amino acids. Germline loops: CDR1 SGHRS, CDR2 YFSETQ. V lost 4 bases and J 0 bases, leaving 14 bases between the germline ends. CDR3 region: CASSPGTPLAKNIQYF. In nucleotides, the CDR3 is TGCGCCAGCAGCCCTGGGACGCCCTTAGCCAAAAACATTCAGTACTTC.

CDR3 sequence: CASRPGLAGVYQFF. As DNA, the CDR3 is TGTGCCAGCAGGCCCGGACTAGCGGGAGTTTACCAGTTCTTC. The chain couples TRBV7-2 to TRBJ2-1, with 13 nucleotides matching TRBD2. Germline loops: CDR1 SGHTA, CDR2 FQGNSA. The J segment lost 13 bases and the V segment lost 6 bases, leaving 9 bases of the junction unmatched. The CDR3 has 14 residues.

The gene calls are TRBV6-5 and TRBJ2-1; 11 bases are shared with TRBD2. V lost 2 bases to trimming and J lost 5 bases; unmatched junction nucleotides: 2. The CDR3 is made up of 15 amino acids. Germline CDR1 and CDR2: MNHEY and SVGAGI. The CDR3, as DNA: TGTGCCAGCAGTTACGAGGGACTAGCGGACAATGAGCAGTTCTTC. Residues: CASSYEGLADNEQFF.

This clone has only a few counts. The CDR3 sequence is CALRRPSSGANVLTF. CDR3 DNA sequence: TGTGCCTTACGACGGCCAAGCTCTGGGGCCAACGTCCTGACTTTC. The rearrangement joins TRBV30 to TRBJ2-6; no reliable D call. The CDR3 has 15 amino acids. CDR1 and CDR2 (germline): GTSNPN, SVGIG (reference sequence). V lost 7 bases to trimming and J lost 0 bases, with 13 bases between them. Looking up the rest from reference TRBV30 and TRBJ2-6 gives the full variable domain: SQTIHQWPATLVQPVGSPLSLECTVEGTSNPNLYWYRQAAGRGLQLLFYSVGIGQISSEVPQNLSASRPQDRQFILSSKKLLLSDSGFYLCALRRPSSGANVLTFGAGSRLTVL.

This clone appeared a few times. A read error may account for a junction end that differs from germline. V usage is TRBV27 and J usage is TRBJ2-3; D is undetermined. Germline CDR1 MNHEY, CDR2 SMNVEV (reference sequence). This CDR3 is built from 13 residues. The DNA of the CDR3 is TGTGCCAGCAGTTTAGGCCTCACAAATACGCAGTATTTT. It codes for CASSLGLTNTQYF.

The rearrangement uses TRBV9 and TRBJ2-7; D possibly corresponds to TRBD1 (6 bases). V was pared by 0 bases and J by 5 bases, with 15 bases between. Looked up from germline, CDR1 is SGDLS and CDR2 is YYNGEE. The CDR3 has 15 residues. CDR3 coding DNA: TGTGCCAGCAGCGTAGGAGGTACAGGGACCCACGAGCAGTACTTC. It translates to CASSVGGTGTHEQYF. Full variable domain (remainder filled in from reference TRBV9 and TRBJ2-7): DSGVTQTPKHLITATGQRVTLRCSPRSGDLSVYWYQQSLDQGLQFLIQYYNGEERAKGNILERFSAQQFPDLHSELNLSSLELGDSALYFCASSVGGTGTHEQYFGPGTRLTVT.